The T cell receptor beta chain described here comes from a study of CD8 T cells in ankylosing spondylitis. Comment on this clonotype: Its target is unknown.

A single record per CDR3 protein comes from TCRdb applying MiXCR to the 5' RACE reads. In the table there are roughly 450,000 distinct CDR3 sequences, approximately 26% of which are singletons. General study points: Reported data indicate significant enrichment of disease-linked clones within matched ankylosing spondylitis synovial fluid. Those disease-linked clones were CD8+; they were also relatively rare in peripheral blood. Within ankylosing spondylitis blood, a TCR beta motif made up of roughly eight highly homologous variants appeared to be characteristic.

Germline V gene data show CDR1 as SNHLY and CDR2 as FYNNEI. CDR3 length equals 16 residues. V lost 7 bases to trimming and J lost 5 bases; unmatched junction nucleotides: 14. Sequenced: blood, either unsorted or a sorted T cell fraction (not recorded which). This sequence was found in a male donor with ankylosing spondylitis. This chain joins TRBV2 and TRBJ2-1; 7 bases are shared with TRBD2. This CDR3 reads CASIKRRASGDNEQFF. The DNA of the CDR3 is TGTGCCAGCATCAAAAGGAGGGCTAGCGGAGACAATGAGCAGTTCTTC.